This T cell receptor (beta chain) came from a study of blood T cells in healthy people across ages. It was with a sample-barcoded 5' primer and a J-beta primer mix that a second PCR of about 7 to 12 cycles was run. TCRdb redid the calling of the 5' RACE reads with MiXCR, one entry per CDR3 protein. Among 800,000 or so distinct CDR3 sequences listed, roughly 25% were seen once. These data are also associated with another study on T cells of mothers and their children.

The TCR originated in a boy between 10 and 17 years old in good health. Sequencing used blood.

The CDR3 loop reads CSAGGSSSKTYNEQFF. Written as DNA, the CDR3 is TGCAGTGCTGGAGGGTCCAGCTCCAAAACCTACAATGAGCAGTTCTTC. This rearrangement joins TRBV20-1 to TRBJ2-1; D is perhaps TRBD2 (6 bases). Between the trimmed V and J ends, which lost 5 bases and 2 bases, there was a span of 19 bases. Germline-derived CDR1 and CDR2 are DFQATT and SNEGSKA (reference sequence). There are 16 residues in the CDR3.